This T cell receptor beta chain was captured by sequencing in a study of T cell responses to AZD1222 COVID-19 vaccine. Looking at the study overall: The study pooled second doses at about 4 or about 12 weeks.

Produced via immunoSEQ multiplex PCR; TCRdb's table is partial and in-frame only. The table lists roughly 100,000 clones, less than 95% of them singletons. Germline V CDR1 and CDR2: SQVTM, ANQGSEA. Losses at the gene ends were 6 bases for V and 6 bases for J; bases not matched to a gene: 4. The CDR3 spans 12 residues. Findings of the study overall: Spike was spanned by vaccine-associated CD4 TCRs, with dominance at 160-218 and 743-854.

Concerning this clone itself: Its antigen is still unknown.

The sample in question was peripheral blood, obtained on day 0 of AZD1222 vaccination. The receptor was derived from an adult in good health. This sequence joins TRBV29-1 and TRBJ2-1; 8 bases are shared with TRBD1. CDR3 DNA sequence: TGCAGCGTAGGCACAGGGGGCAATGAGCAGTTCTTC. It is translated as CSVGTGGNEQFF.